The 10 T cell receptor beta chains given below trace back to one sample, sequenced in a study of blood T cell repertoires in COVID-19. Profiling relied on immunoSEQ multiplex PCR, and the TCRdb table lists in-frame clones only, not all of them. The sample yields 85,000 to 95,000 clones, around 90% seen once. Sequenced sample: peripheral blood. These receptors all stem from a man in his fifties or sixties with COVID-19, enrolled during active disease.

V usage is TRBV2 and J usage is TRBJ2-2, with D possibly being TRBD1 (6 bases). V was trimmed by 3 bases and J by 3 bases, leaving 8 bases between them. The CDR3 is made up of 14 amino acids. Germline CDR1 SNHLY, CDR2 FYNNEI. CDR3 protein: CASSESGDTGELFF. In DNA, the CDR3 is TGTGCCAGCAGTGAGTCAGGGGACACCGGGGAGCTGTTTTTT.

The chain links TRBV6-2 or TRBV6-3 to TRBJ2-1, with 11 bases identical to TRBD2. The CDR3 spans 18 residues. The germline gives CDR1 MNHEY, CDR2 SVGEGT. Trimming removed 0 bases from V and 8 bases from J; junction bases left unmatched: 12. CDR3 nucleotides: TGTGCCAGCAGTTACTCAACTAGCGGGAGTAACCCTTTAGATGAGCAGTTCTTC. It codes for CASSYSTSGSNPLDEQFF.

The CDR3 DNA reads as TGTGCCAGCAGCTTGGGATCTTACCCGGGTCAGCCCCAGCATTTT. Its protein is CASSLGSYPGQPQHF. V is TRBV5-6 and J is TRBJ1-5; D gene uncertain. V was clipped by 0 bases and J by 6 bases, with 13 bases between them. In germline, CDR1 is SGHDT, CDR2 YYEEEE. This CDR3 region has 15 residues.

The chain uses TRBV29-1 and TRBJ2-1; a weak D match, TRBD2 (6 bases). Looked up from germline, CDR1 is SQVTM and CDR2 is ANQGSEA. Trimming took 3 bases from V and 1 from J, leaving 10 bases between them. The CDR3 length is 14 residues. The CDR3 DNA follows: TGCAGCGTTGATAAGAGCGGGTCCTACAATGAGCAGTTCTTC. Amino acid sequence: CSVDKSGSYNEQFF.

The rearrangement uses TRBV11-2 and TRBJ2-7; TRBD1 aligns across 9 bases. Losses at the gene ends were 5 bases for V and 5 bases for J; bases not matched to a gene: 10. Germline lookup yields CDR1 SGHAT and CDR2 FQNNGV. The CDR3 has 15 amino acids. For the CDR3, the DNA is TGTGCCAGCAGCCCACATGGACAGGGGAGGGACGAGCAGTACTTC. It is translated as CASSPHGQGRDEQYF.

The chain couples TRBV2 to TRBJ1-5; 7 bases align to TRBD1. V gave up 8 bases and J gave up 3 bases; unmatched junction bases: 7. Germline lookup yields CDR1 SNHLY and CDR2 FYNNEI. The length of the CDR3 is 14 residues. The CDR3 region is CASGETGFNQPQHF. The CDR3 DNA reads as TGTGCCAGCGGCGAGACAGGGTTCAATCAGCCCCAGCATTTT. Variable domain in full (rest from reference TRBV2 and TRBJ1-5): EPEVTQTPSHQVTQMGQEVILRCVPISNHLYFYWYRQILGQKVEFLVSFYNNEISEKSEIFDDQFSVERPDGSNFTLKIRSTKLEDSAMYFCASGETGFNQPQHFGDGTRLSIL.

This clone showed up just a few times. V is TRBV5-1 and J is TRBJ2-7; 8 nucleotides align to TRBD2. CDR1 is SGHRS, CDR2 YFSETQ, per germline. J gave up 3 bases and V 7 bases, and 6 bases lay outside the gene matches. This CDR3 contains 13 residues. This CDR3 is CASAISGVYEQYF. The DNA for the CDR3 is TGCGCCAGCGCAATTAGCGGGGTCTACGAGCAGTACTTC.

The chain's CDR3 is CAISDSSGSIEQFF. CDR3 DNA sequence: TGTGCCATCAGTGACTCTAGCGGGAGTATTGAGCAGTTCTTC. The chain recombines TRBV10-3 with TRBJ2-1; 10 bases line up with TRBD2. The CDR3 sequence is 14 residues long. From germline, CDR1 is ENHRY and CDR2 SYGVKD. V lost 3 bases and J lost 9; bases outside the gene matches: 5.

V is TRBV30 and J is TRBJ2-1, with 10 positions matching TRBD2. The CDR3 contains 14 residues. Germline V gives CDR1 GTSNPN, CDR2 SVGIG (reference sequence). Unmatched junction bases numbered 8, after V lost 3 bases and J lost 9 bases. CDR3 in amino acids: CAWREIAGGPEQFF. CDR3 in DNA: TGTGCCTGGAGAGAAATAGCGGGAGGCCCTGAGCAGTTCTTC.

The V gene is TRBV19, the J gene TRBJ2-1; 7 bases line up with TRBD2. Losses at the gene ends were 7 bases for V and 2 bases for J; bases not matched to a gene: 5. In germline, CDR1 is LNHDA, CDR2 SQIVND (reference sequence). CDR3 length: 14 amino acids. The CDR3, as DNA: TGTGCCAGTACCCGCGGACTAGCCTACAATGAGCAGTTCTTC. Protein product: CASTRGLAYNEQFF.